This record covers a single T cell receptor beta chain. Per the original data handling: By means of reference gene primer amplification, nucleated cell counts were estimated. The assay was immunoSEQ multiplex PCR, and TCRdb's table has in-frame clones only and misses some. The V and J calls and clone size are taken from that table; D and trimming were inferred from the DNA. Of 95,000 to 150,000 clones in the sample, around three quarters were seen once. This sample stems from a study of blood T cell repertoires in COVID-19. Study overall: Sites across the United States, Italy and Spain contributed samples from acute and convalescent COVID-19. Nucleic acid was either cDNA or gDNA, and it came from T cells, B-cell-depleted T cells, or PBMCs.

CDR1 and CDR2 (germline): GTSNPN, SVGIG (reference sequence). The length of the CDR3 is 12 residues. The V gene lost 4 bases and the J gene lost 8 bases, with 9 bases spanning the gap. Sequencing was done on a sample of peripheral blood. This chain joins TRBV30 and TRBJ1-6; unclear D gene. This sequence was found in a man in his fifties or sixties with active or convalescent COVID-19. The CDR3 protein is CAWISSDSPLHF. The CDR3, as DNA: TGTGCCTGGATCTCCTCCGATTCACCCCTCCACTTT.